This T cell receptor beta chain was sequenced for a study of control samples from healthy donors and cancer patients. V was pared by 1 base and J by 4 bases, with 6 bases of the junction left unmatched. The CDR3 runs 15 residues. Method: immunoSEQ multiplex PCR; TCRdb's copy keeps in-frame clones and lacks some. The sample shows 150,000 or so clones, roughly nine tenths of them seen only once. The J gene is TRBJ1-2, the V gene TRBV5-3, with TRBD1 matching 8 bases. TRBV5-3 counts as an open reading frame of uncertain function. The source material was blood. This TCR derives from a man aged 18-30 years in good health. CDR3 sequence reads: CARSLPRQGSYGYTF. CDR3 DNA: TGTGCCAGAAGCTTGCCTAGACAGGGGTCCTATGGCTACACCTTC.